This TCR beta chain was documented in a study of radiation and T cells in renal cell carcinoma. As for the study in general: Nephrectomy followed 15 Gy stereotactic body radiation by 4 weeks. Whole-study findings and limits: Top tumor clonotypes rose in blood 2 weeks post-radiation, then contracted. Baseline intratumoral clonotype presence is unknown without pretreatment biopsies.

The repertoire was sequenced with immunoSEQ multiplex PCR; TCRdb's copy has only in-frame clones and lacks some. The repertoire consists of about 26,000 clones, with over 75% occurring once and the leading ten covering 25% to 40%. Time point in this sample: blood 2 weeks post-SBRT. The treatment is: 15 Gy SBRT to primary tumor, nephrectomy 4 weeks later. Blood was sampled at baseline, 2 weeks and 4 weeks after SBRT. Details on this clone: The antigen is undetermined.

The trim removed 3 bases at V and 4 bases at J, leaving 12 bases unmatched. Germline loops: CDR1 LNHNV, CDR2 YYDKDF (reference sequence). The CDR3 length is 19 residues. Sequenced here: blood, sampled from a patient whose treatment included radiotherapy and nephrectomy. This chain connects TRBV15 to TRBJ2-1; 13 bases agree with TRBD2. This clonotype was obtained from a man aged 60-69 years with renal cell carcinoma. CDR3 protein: CATSRVRTSGRYHYNEQFF. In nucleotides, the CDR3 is TGTGCCACCAGCAGGGTGAGGACTAGCGGGAGATACCATTACAATGAGCAGTTCTTC.